The 28 T cell receptor beta chains listed next were all sequenced from one sample in a study of CD8+ T cells in alopecia areata. After isolation, RNA underwent reverse transcription to generate cDNA as the sequencing template. The data were produced by immunoSEQ multiplex PCR, yet TCRdb's version contains in-frame clones alone and is incomplete. Among about 270,000 clones, 45% to 70% were seen once, and the ten largest hold 0.93%. This sample's treatment: oral pan-JAK inhibitor, 5-10 mg twice daily. Sequenced here: CD4+ T cells sorted from blood, sampled around week 54, from a patient treated with tofacitinib. The receptors were sampled from a human donor with alopecia areata.

The chain joins TRBV27 to TRBJ2-4; no clear D. The CDR3 length is 14 residues. Germline CDR1 MNHEY, CDR2 SMNVEV (reference sequence). The V and J ends lost 4 bases and 0 bases respectively, with 7 bases between them. The CDR3 reads CASSSVLAKNIQYF. Here the CDR3 DNA reads TGTGCCAGCAGTTCGGTTCTAGCCAAAAACATTCAGTACTTC.

The chain couples TRBV5-1 to TRBJ2-1; 9 nucleotides align to TRBD1. Trimming at V came to 4 bases and at J to 4 bases, leaving 6 bases not matched to a gene. Germline V gene lookup returns CDR1 SGHRS and CDR2 YFSETQ. This CDR3 is 15 amino acids long. The CDR3 nucleotides read TGCGCCAGCAGCCCACAGGGGGCGCGGTACAATGAGCAGTTCTTC. It translates to CASSPQGARYNEQFF.

This clone showed up just a few times. The chain couples TRBV7-2 to TRBJ2-3; 7 bases are shared with TRBD2. This CDR3 region has 14 residues. Per germline, CDR1 SGHTA and CDR2 FQGNSA. J gave up 6 bases and V 7 bases, and 10 bases lay outside the gene matches. The CDR3 sequence: CASTRASGEDTQYF. Written as DNA, the CDR3 is TGTGCCAGCACCAGGGCTAGCGGAGAGGATACGCAGTATTTT.

The rearrangement links TRBV7-9 to TRBJ2-2; D may be TRBD2 (5 bases). Trimming left V 5 bases short and J 5 bases short, with 12 bases between. Germline CDR1 reads SEHNR; CDR2 reads FQNEAQ (reference sequence). The CDR3 runs to 14 residues. CDR3 loop: CASSLEGSTGELFF. The CDR3 DNA reads TGTGCCAGCAGCCTAGAAGGGAGTACCGGGGAGCTGTTTTTT.

A word on this clone: The sample contains more than one DNA sequence encoding this CDR3. This chain connects TRBV10-3 to TRBJ2-3, with D unresolved. Germline loops: CDR1 ENHRY, CDR2 SYGVKD. This CDR3 comprises 11 residues. The V and J ends lost 3 bases and 5 bases respectively, with 3 bases between them. CDR3 nucleotides: TGTGCCATCAGTGAAAAAGATACGCAGTATTTT. Its translation: CAISEKDTQYF.

The chain has TRBV20-1 and TRBJ2-1; D is undetermined. V shed 0 bases and J shed 6 bases, with 3 bases lying between them. CDR1 and CDR2 from the germline V gene are DFQATT and SNEGSKA (reference sequence). This CDR3 comprises 11 residues. The CDR3 sequence is CSARDFNEQFF. The CDR3 DNA is TGCAGTGCTAGAGATTTCAATGAGCAGTTCTTC.

The chain combines TRBV30 with TRBJ1-1, with D uncertain. V was pared by 0 bases and J by 5 bases, with 7 bases between. This CDR3 comprises 12 residues. Germline V gene sequence: CDR1 GTSNPN, CDR2 SVGIG (reference sequence). For the CDR3, the DNA is TGTGCCTGGAGTGTACTTTGGACTGAAGCTTTCTTT. Protein: CAWSVLWTEAFF.

The rearrangement links TRBV6-5 to TRBJ2-1, with 8 nucleotides matching TRBD2. There are 13 residues in the CDR3. Looked up from germline, CDR1 is MNHEY and CDR2 is SVGAGI. Losses at the gene ends were 7 bases for V and 4 bases for J; bases not matched to a gene: 3. The CDR3 loop reads CASTRGGYNEQFF. The CDR3 nucleotides are TGTGCCAGCACTCGCGGGGGGTACAATGAGCAGTTCTTC.

The V call is TRBV5-1, the J call TRBJ1-4, with no clear D. Trimming left V 4 bases short and J 0 bases short, with 7 bases between. Germline CDR1 SGHRS, CDR2 YFSETQ. The CDR3 is made up of 14 amino acids. DNA of the CDR3: TGCGCCAGCAGCGGAGGATCAACTAATGAAAAACTGTTTTTT. Protein: CASSGGSTNEKLFF.

V usage is TRBV2 and J usage is TRBJ1-2; no reliable D call. CDR1 SNHLY and CDR2 FYNNEI come from the germline V gene. V was shortened by 7 bases and J by 7 bases, with 13 bases between the two germline ends. This CDR3 has 12 amino acids. The CDR3 DNA follows: TGTGCCAGCACTCGGTCAGCGGTTGGCTACACCTTC. Translation gives CASTRSAVGYTF.

The chain combines TRBV19 with TRBJ1-5; D unclear. The CDR3 is made up of 12 amino acids. The ends were cut back, 6 bases at V and 3 bases at J, with 6 bases in the middle. The germline gives CDR1 LNHDA, CDR2 SQIVND (reference sequence). CDR3: CASRSDNQPQHF. CDR3 nucleotide sequence: TGTGCCAGTAGATCTGACAATCAGCCCCAGCATTTT.

This clone was observed a few times. The chain links TRBV5-6 to TRBJ2-7; D is undetermined. Per the germline V gene, CDR1 is SGHDT and CDR2 is YYEEEE. V lost 2 bases and J lost 0, with 9 bases in between. This CDR3 has 14 residues. CDR3 sequence: CASSFRRSSYEQYF. The CDR3 region has the DNA TGTGCCAGCAGCTTCCGCAGGAGCTCCTACGAGCAGTACTTC.

CDR3 in amino acids: CAWTGLGGTDTQYF. The CDR3 region has the DNA TGTGCCTGGACGGGCCTGGGGGGCACAGATACGCAGTATTTT. The chain has TRBV30 and TRBJ2-3; the D call may be TRBD1 or TRBD2 (5 bases each). The CDR3 extends over 14 amino acids. Deletions cut 4 bases from V and 1 base from J, with 12 bases between. Germline V gene lookup returns CDR1 GTSNPN and CDR2 SVGIG (reference sequence).

The chain uses TRBV29-1 and TRBJ1-2, with D maybe TRBD1 (5 bases). Germline V lookup: CDR1 SQVTM, CDR2 ANQGSEA. Deletions cut 4 bases from V and 0 bases from J, with 12 bases between. The CDR3 contains 14 residues. CDR3 DNA sequence: TGCAGCGTTGGACAGCTTAACTCTAACTATGGCTACACCTTC. It yields the protein CSVGQLNSNYGYTF.

Of note for this clone: Other DNA sequences in the same sample also yield this CDR3. The chain couples TRBV6-1 to TRBJ2-5, with a weak D call TRBD1 (6 bases). Trimming left V 6 bases short and J 5 bases short, with 13 bases between. From germline, CDR1 is MNHNS and CDR2 SASEGT. CDR3 length equals 13 residues. Written as DNA, the CDR3 is TGTGCCAGCAGACCCACAGGGTTGGAGACCCAGTACTTC. Its protein is CASRPTGLETQYF.

V is TRBV19 and J is TRBJ1-2; tentatively, D is TRBD1 (5 bases). Germline lookup yields CDR1 LNHDA and CDR2 SQIVND (reference sequence). Trimming took 5 bases from V and 4 from J, leaving 14 bases between them. The CDR3 covers 14 residues. In DNA form, the CDR3 reads TGTGCCAGTAGTTCGCCGGGGGAAGCCTATGGCTACACCTTC. Protein sequence: CASSSPGEAYGYTF. Based on the CDR3 plus reference TRBV19 and TRBJ1-2, the full variable domain is DGGITQSPKYLFRKEGQNVTLSCEQNLNHDAMYWYRQDPGQGLRLIYYSQIVNDFQKGDIAEGYSVSREKKESFPLTVTSAQKNPTAFYLCASSSPGEAYGYTFGSGTRLTVV.

The chain joins TRBV20-1 to TRBJ2-7, with a tentative D call TRBD1 (5 bases). The germline V gene encodes CDR1 DFQATT and CDR2 SNEGSKA (reference sequence). V lost 4 bases, J lost 7 bases, and 11 bases lay in between. CDR3 length: 11 amino acids. The DNA of the CDR3 is TGCAGTGCTATTGGTCCAGGGGAGCAGTACTTC. This encodes CSAIGPGEQYF.

The V and J genes are TRBV2 and TRBJ1-1; maybe TRBD1 (5 bases). In germline, CDR1 is SNHLY, CDR2 FYNNEI. The CDR3 totals 13 residues. The V gene lost 7 bases and the J gene lost 6 bases, with 15 bases spanning the gap. The CDR3 DNA reads as TGTGCCAGCACCCTTGGGGGGTATGCTGAAGCTTTCTTT. Amino acid sequence: CASTLGGYAEAFF.

This clone was picked up a small number of times. The J gene is TRBJ1-1, the V gene TRBV30, with D uncertain. Germline lookup yields CDR1 GTSNPN and CDR2 SVGIG (reference sequence). The V and J ends lost 0 bases and 0 bases respectively, with 11 bases between them. The CDR3 has 15 amino acids. In nucleotides, the CDR3 is TGTGCCTGGAGTGTACGGGTCACGTTGAACACTGAAGCTTTCTTT. Its translation: CAWSVRVTLNTEAFF.

On this clone: This CDR3 is also generated by other DNA sequences in the sample. The CDR3 bases are TGTGCCAGCAGTGAAAGAGGGGAGACCCAGTACTTC. Protein sequence: CASSERGETQYF. This chain joins TRBV25-1 and TRBJ2-5; D might be TRBD2 (5 bases). There are 12 residues in the CDR3. The V end was cut by 2 bases, the J end by 5 bases, with 6 bases between. Germline-derived CDR1 and CDR2 are MGHDK and SYGVNS.

This clone was observed a handful of times. This rearrangement joins TRBV6-6 to TRBJ2-7, with 7 bases matching TRBD1. After removal of 7 bases from V and 2 bases from J, the junction contained 2 bases not matched to a gene. Germline V lookup: CDR1 MNHNY, CDR2 SVGAGI (reference sequence). This CDR3 is built from 12 residues. CDR3 bases: TGTGCCAGCACCGGACAGGCCTACGAGCAGTACTTC. Translated, it gives CASTGQAYEQYF.

This clone was recorded a few times. The rearrangement links TRBV7-2 to TRBJ1-1; 7 positions agree with TRBD1. Per the germline V gene, CDR1 is SGHTA and CDR2 is FQGNSA. The trim removed 5 bases at V and 3 bases at J, leaving 9 bases unmatched. The length of the CDR3 is 15 residues. The CDR3: CASSVSRGTYTEAFF. In DNA, the CDR3 is TGTGCCAGCAGCGTGTCCAGGGGGACTTACACTGAAGCTTTCTTT.

The table lists this clone with a few counts. Other DNA sequences in the same sample also yield this CDR3. The chain is built from TRBV5-1 and TRBJ2-1; maybe TRBD1 (5 bases). The CDR3 contains 12 residues. Germline CDR1 is SGHRS and CDR2 is YFSETQ. V lost 1 base, J lost 8 bases, and 7 bases lay in between. CDR3 sequence (DNA): TGCGCCAGCAGCTTGCAGGGCGATGAGCAGTTCTTC. Protein sequence: CASSLQGDEQFF.

The rearrangement links TRBV6-5 to TRBJ2-1; 10 bases line up with TRBD1. Germline V gene data show CDR1 as MNHEY and CDR2 as SVGAGI. The V gene end was trimmed by 6 bases and the J gene end by 6 bases; junction bases not matched to a gene: 8. The length of the CDR3 is 15 residues. In DNA form, the CDR3 reads TGTGCCAGCAGCCTGGACAGGGGGATAGGCAATGAGCAGTTCTTC. Translated: CASSLDRGIGNEQFF.

This clone came up a few times. This chain connects TRBV19 to TRBJ2-1; 8 bases agree with TRBD1. This CDR3 has 14 residues. The germline gives CDR1 LNHDA, CDR2 SQIVND (reference sequence). V gave up 7 bases and J gave up 1 base; unmatched junction bases: 3. CDR3 nucleotides: TGTGCCAGTAACAGACAGGGGTCCTACAATGAGCAGTTCTTC. Encoded protein: CASNRQGSYNEQFF. Full variable domain (rest looked up from reference TRBV19 and TRBJ2-1): DGGITQSPKYLFRKEGQNVTLSCEQNLNHDAMYWYRQDPGQGLRLIYYSQIVNDFQKGDIAEGYSVSREKKESFPLTVTSAQKNPTAFYLCASNRQGSYNEQFFGPGTRLTVL.

The chain uses TRBV2 and TRBJ1-5, with 7 bases that match TRBD1. Germline V gene sequence: CDR1 SNHLY, CDR2 FYNNEI. Trimming took 4 bases from V and 5 from J; bases not matched to a gene: 5. The CDR3 sequence is 14 residues long. CDR3 sequence reads: CASSGQGSDQPQHF. CDR3 bases: TGTGCCAGCAGTGGACAGGGATCGGATCAGCCCCAGCATTTT.

The chain couples TRBV5-6 to TRBJ1-2; TRBD1 is a possible D gene (6 bases). This CDR3 region has 15 residues. Germline loops: CDR1 SGHDT, CDR2 YYEEEE. The ends were cut back, 4 bases at V and 4 bases at J, with 17 bases in the middle. CDR3 sequence: CASSPRQGISYGYTF. DNA of the CDR3: TGTGCCAGCAGCCCAAGGCAGGGGATTAGCTATGGCTACACCTTC.

About this clone itself: Other DNA sequences of this sample code for an identical CDR3. The rearrangement uses TRBV29-1 and TRBJ1-2; 8 bases agree with TRBD1. Trimming at V came to 6 bases and at J to 5 bases, leaving 5 bases not matched to a gene. In germline, CDR1 is SQVTM, CDR2 ANQGSEA. The CDR3 covers 12 residues. The CDR3 spells CSVGDRPYGYTF. The CDR3 nucleotides are TGCAGCGTCGGGGACAGGCCTTATGGCTACACCTTC.